This T cell receptor beta chain derives from a study of T cell responses to AZD1222 COVID-19 vaccine. Study at large: Recipients boosted at about 4 weeks or about 12 weeks are pooled.

TCRdb's copy holds only in-frame clones and misses some; the assay was immunoSEQ multiplex PCR. The table records 140,000 to 150,000 clones, around 85% of them present only once. Broader study findings: Recipients of two AZD1222 doses showed rising Spike-specific TCR breadth and depth. Clonal diversity was possibly underestimated, and the donors were mostly white British, with more females. Researchers report vaccine-associated CD4 TCRs spanning spike, with dominance at 160-218 and 743-854.

Turning to this clone: Its matching antigen is unknown.

Germline-derived CDR1 and CDR2 are LGHDT and YNNKEL (reference sequence). The CDR3 is 16 residues long. V gave up 4 bases and J gave up 2 bases; unmatched junction bases: 9. V usage is TRBV3-1 (or the pseudogene TRBV3-2) and J usage is TRBJ2-3; TRBD1 matches 7 bases. The material sequenced was peripheral blood, taken on day 0 of AZD1222 vaccination. The sequence derives from an adult in good health. This chain's CDR3 is CASSPAPGQFTDTQYF. DNA for the CDR3: TGTGCCAGCAGCCCTGCGCCGGGACAGTTCACAGATACGCAGTATTTT.